This entry lists 26 T cell receptor beta chains sequenced from one sample in a study of regulatory T cells in long-lasting Graves disease. The time point here: newly diagnosed GD, antithyroid drugs for less than 3 months. The TCR library was made from RNA extracted from PBMCs. Arm-PCR with iRepertoire HTBI primers amplified the CDR3 regions for these TCR beta libraries. MiXCR, run by TCRdb on the multiplex PCR reads, gives a single entry per CDR3 protein. The repertoire has some 560,000 distinct CDR3 sequences, 16% of them found once; the top ten carry 25%. These data also featured in a second study, about T cells in Graves' hyperthyroidism and ophthalmopathy.

The sample in question was peripheral blood mononuclear cells (PBMCs), obtained at new diagnosis, from a patient treated with antithyroid drugs. The origin of the receptors is a woman aged 35 to 60 with Graves disease.

The chain joins TRBV4-1 to TRBJ1-6, with D hard to call. This CDR3 region has 16 residues. V was pared by 4 bases and J by 3 bases, with 13 bases between. In germline, CDR1 is MGHRA, CDR2 YSYEKL. The CDR3 region is CASSPGRENYNSPLHF. The CDR3 bases are TGCGCCAGCAGCCCGGGCCGGGAAAACTATAATTCACCCCTCCACTTT.

This clonotype was counted ten times or more. The CDR3 is CASSPRGSNQPQHF. CDR3 in DNA: TGTGCCAGCAGCCCCAGGGGCAGCAATCAGCCCCAGCATTTT. The J gene is TRBJ1-5, the V gene TRBV12-3 or TRBV12-4; tentative D call: TRBD1 (6 bases). This CDR3 has 14 residues. The ends were cut back, 6 bases at V and 1 base at J, with 10 bases in the middle.

This clonotype was observed a handful of times. Here the CDR3 DNA reads TGTGCCAGCAGATCACAGGGGGGCTCCTACAATGAGCAGTTCTTC. It yields the protein CASRSQGGSYNEQFF. J is TRBJ2-1 and V is TRBV27, with TRBD1 matching 8 bases. The trim removed 6 bases at V and 0 bases at J, leaving 4 bases unmatched. CDR3 length: 15 amino acids. Germline CDR1 is MNHEY and CDR2 is SMNVEV (reference sequence).

This clonotype occurred many times. The V call is TRBV10-3, the J call TRBJ2-7, with 7 positions matching TRBD1. CDR1 and CDR2 (germline): ENHRY, SYGVKD. Trimming removed 7 bases from V and 0 bases from J; junction bases left unmatched: 9. The CDR3 is 15 residues long. The CDR3 is CAIKEAGTVSYEQYF. The CDR3 DNA sequence: TGTGCCATCAAAGAGGCCGGGACAGTCTCCTACGAGCAGTACTTC.

This clonotype appeared many times. The rearrangement uses TRBV12-3 or TRBV12-4 and TRBJ1-4, with 7 bases lining up with TRBD1. There are 15 residues in the CDR3. V lost 6 bases to trimming and J lost 5 bases; unmatched junction nucleotides: 9. The CDR3 bases are TGTGCCAGCAGCCCTCAGGGGGAAGGGAATGAAAAACTGTTTTTT. This sequence encodes CASSPQGEGNEKLFF.

This clonotype was found many times. J is TRBJ1-1 and V is TRBV2; no definite D call. The germline V gene encodes CDR1 SNHLY and CDR2 FYNNEI. The CDR3 spans 13 residues. V lost 5 bases and J lost 1, with 8 bases in between. In nucleotides, the CDR3 is TGTGCCAGCAGTACTCACAAGAACACTGAAGCTTTCTTT. Its protein is CASSTHKNTEAFF.

For the CDR3, the DNA is TGTGCCATCAGTGGAGGGATCGGGGCTAATGAAAAACTGTTTTTT. This encodes CAISGGIGANEKLFF. The rearrangement joins TRBV10-3 to TRBJ1-4; the D is unclear. CDR1 and CDR2 from the germline V gene are ENHRY and SYGVKD. Trimming removed 4 bases from V and 3 bases from J, with 12 bases in between. This CDR3 comprises 15 residues.

This clonotype was counted a few times. This rearrangement joins TRBV9 to TRBJ1-1; TRBD1 is a possible D gene (5 bases). From germline, CDR1 is SGDLS and CDR2 YYNGEE. This CDR3 region has 12 residues. The V and J ends lost 10 bases and 0 bases respectively, with 10 bases between them. The DNA for the CDR3 is TGTGCCTCAGGGCGGATGAACACTGAAGCTTTCTTT. Protein product: CASGRMNTEAFF. Filled out from reference TRBV9 and TRBJ1-1, the complete variable domain reads DSGVTQTPKHLITATGQRVTLRCSPRSGDLSVYWYQQSLDQGLQFLIQYYNGEERAKGNILERFSAQQFPDLHSELNLSSLELGDSALYFCASGRMNTEAFFGQGTRLTVV.

In this sample, this clonotype turned up many times. The chain employs TRBV11-2 and TRBJ2-2, with unresolved D. This CDR3 comprises 14 residues. The germline V and J ends were trimmed by 3 bases and 3 bases, with 8 bases remaining between them. Germline-derived CDR1 and CDR2 are SGHAT and FQNNGV. The CDR3 here is CASSLIIDTGELFF. In DNA, the CDR3 is TGTGCCAGCAGCTTGATAATAGACACCGGGGAGCTGTTTTTT.

V and J are TRBV19 and TRBJ2-3; 9 bases match TRBD1. The CDR3 has 16 amino acids. Looked up from germline, CDR1 is LNHDA and CDR2 is SQIVND (reference sequence). Losses at the gene ends were 5 bases for V and 0 bases for J; bases not matched to a gene: 6. The CDR3 is CASSDGTGPSTDTQYF. CDR3 bases: TGTGCCAGTAGTGACGGGACAGGGCCTAGCACAGATACGCAGTATTTT.

This clonotype occurred many times. This rearrangement joins TRBV12-3 or TRBV12-4 to TRBJ2-5; 7 nucleotides align to TRBD1. After removal of 5 bases from V and 6 bases from J, the junction contained 6 bases not matched to a gene. This CDR3 has 13 amino acids. CDR3 DNA: TGTGCCAGCAGTCACACAGGGGTCAAGACCCAGTACTTC. As protein: CASSHTGVKTQYF.

This clonotype was counted at least ten times. The chain employs TRBV19 and TRBJ2-1; 8 bases match TRBD2. Germline-derived CDR1 and CDR2 are LNHDA and SQIVND (reference sequence). The CDR3 runs to 15 residues. J lost 2 bases, V lost 3 bases, and 3 bases had no gene match. CDR3 DNA sequence: TGTGCCAGTAGTATCCGGGGGGGCGCCTACAATGAGCAGTTCTTC. Protein product: CASSIRGGAYNEQFF.

Many counts were recorded for this clonotype. The chain joins TRBV12-5 to TRBJ2-7; D gene ambiguous. The CDR3 length is 14 residues. The V and J ends lost 7 bases and 3 bases respectively, with 16 bases between them. Germline loops: CDR1 LGHNT, CDR2 FRNRAP. CDR3 protein: CASDLQGVLYEQYF. The CDR3 bases are TGTGCTAGTGACCTACAAGGCGTCCTCTACGAGCAGTACTTC.

This clonotype showed up many times. This chain connects TRBV7-3 to TRBJ2-1; D unclear. The germline gives CDR1 SGHTA, CDR2 FQGTGA. This CDR3 comprises 16 residues. Trimming shortened V by 8 bases and J by 0 bases, and 17 bases separated the two germline ends. CDR3 sequence (DNA): TGTGCCAGCTATGTTGAAGAGAAGAGCTCCTACAATGAGCAGTTCTTC. This sequence encodes CASYVEEKSSYNEQFF.

This clonotype showed up many times. The chain uses TRBV29-1 and TRBJ2-1, with TRBD2 identical over 13 bases. J lost 4 bases, V lost 7 bases, and 7 bases had no gene match. The germline V gene has CDR1 SQVTM and CDR2 ANQGSEA. The CDR3 sequence is 15 residues long. DNA of the CDR3: TGCAGCGCCCCGACTAGCGGGGGGCTGTACAATGAGCAGTTCTTC. This encodes CSAPTSGGLYNEQFF.

Regarding this clonotype: A much larger clone lies a single base off, so this may be a read error. The V and J genes are TRBV28 and TRBJ1-1; weak D call: TRBD1 (6 bases). Germline loops: CDR1 MDHEN, CDR2 SYDVKM. V gave up 6 bases and J gave up 0 bases, with 14 bases separating them. The CDR3 is 15 residues long. The CDR3: CASSQGRGVNTEAFF. Here the CDR3 DNA reads TGTGCCAGCAGCCAAGGGAGGGGGGTGAACACTGAAGCTTTCTTT.

About this clonotype itself: A read error is possible here, since a much larger clone lies one base away. The chain's CDR3 is CASATGTGDNEQFF. The CDR3 DNA reads as TGCGCCAGCGCCACCGGGACAGGGGACAATGAGCAGTTCTTC. The V gene is TRBV5-1, the J gene TRBJ2-1, with TRBD1 matching over 10 bases. The germline V gene encodes CDR1 SGHRS and CDR2 YFSETQ. The CDR3 loop spans 14 amino acids. V dropped 7 bases and J dropped 5; count of bases not matched to a gene: 6.

This clonotype was counted many times. V usage is TRBV19 and J usage is TRBJ2-5; TRBD2 might be the D (6 bases). Germline V gene sequence: CDR1 LNHDA, CDR2 SQIVND (reference sequence). CDR3 length: 16 residues. Trimming removed 3 bases from V and 4 bases from J, with 18 bases in between. CDR3 in DNA: TGTGCCAGTAGTATGGTGGGAGGAGGAGAAGGAGAGACCCAGTACTTC. Translated, it gives CASSMVGGGEGETQYF.

This clonotype was counted many times. The J gene is TRBJ1-3, the V gene TRBV3-1; 7 bases match TRBD1. The CDR3 spans 14 residues. Germline values: CDR1 LGHDT, CDR2 YNNKEL (reference sequence). Trimming at V came to 3 bases and at J to 4 bases, leaving 3 bases not matched to a gene. The chain's CDR3 is CASSHRDSGNTIYF. In DNA form, the CDR3 reads TGTGCCAGCAGCCATCGGGACAGCGGAAACACCATATATTTT.

V and J are TRBV7-9 and TRBJ2-1; D may be TRBD2 (7 bases). V shed 7 bases and J shed 9 bases, with 19 bases lying between them. Germline assignment: CDR1 SEHNR and CDR2 FQNEAQ (reference sequence). The CDR3 runs 14 residues. This CDR3 reads CASNLGGAYGEQFF. In nucleotides, the CDR3 is TGTGCCAGCAACTTGGGGGGGGCATACGGTGAGCAGTTCTTC. Based on the CDR3 plus reference TRBV7-9 and TRBJ2-1, the full variable domain is DTGVSQNPRHKITKRGQNVTFRCDPISEHNRLYWYRQTLGQGPEFLTYFQNEAQLEKSRLLSDRFSAERPKGSFSTLEIQRTEQGDSAMYLCASNLGGAYGEQFFGPGTRLTVL.

J is TRBJ1-2 and V is TRBV19; TRBD1 might be the D (5 bases). V was pared by 5 bases and J by 2 bases, with 9 bases between. CDR1 and CDR2 from the germline V gene are LNHDA and SQIVND (reference sequence). The CDR3 loop spans 13 amino acids. CDR3 loop: CASSSGWNYGYTF. CDR3 in DNA: TGTGCCAGTAGTTCAGGGTGGAACTATGGCTACACCTTC.

This clonotype was seen more than once but under ten times. The chain uses TRBV7-6 and TRBJ2-1, with a possible D match to TRBD2 (7 bases). The CDR3 is 16 amino acids. Trimming took off 5 bases at V and 0 bases at J, with 14 bases between the two ends. Germline-derived CDR1 and CDR2 are SGHVS and FNYEAQ. In nucleotides, the CDR3 is TGTGCCAGCAGCCCAACCGGGGGGCTCTCCTACAATGAGCAGTTCTTC. This sequence encodes CASSPTGGLSYNEQFF.

This chain connects TRBV4-1 to TRBJ2-3, with D possibly being TRBD1 (6 bases). There are 15 residues in the CDR3. V was trimmed by 4 bases and J by 3 bases, leaving 14 bases between them. Germline-derived CDR1 and CDR2 are MGHRA and YSYEKL. The CDR3 sequence is CASSLSQGFTDTQYF. CDR3 nucleotide sequence: TGCGCCAGCAGCCTGTCACAGGGATTTACAGATACGCAGTATTTT.

The rearrangement uses TRBV11-2 and TRBJ2-3; TRBD2 is a possible D gene (6 bases). The J call may be mistaken, given a closer DNA end match to TRBJ2-5. The CDR3 has 15 residues. The germline CDR1 and CDR2 sequences are SGHAT and FQNNGV. The CDR3 spells CASSQDTGGVETQYF. Here the CDR3 DNA reads TGTGCCAGCAGCCAAGATACCGGCGGGGTTGAGACCCAGTACTTC.

There are many counts of this clonotype. The chain employs TRBV28 and TRBJ2-1; 8 nucleotides agree with TRBD2. V dropped 6 bases and J dropped 8; count of bases not matched to a gene: 12. The germline CDR1 and CDR2 sequences are MDHEN and SYDVKM. The CDR3 sequence is 15 residues long. The CDR3 loop is CASRSGGPFGDEQFF. The CDR3 DNA reads as TGTGCCAGCAGGAGCGGGGGCCCCTTTGGCGATGAGCAGTTCTTC. The full variable domain, with the rest looked up from reference TRBV28 and TRBJ2-1, is DVKVTQSSRYLVKRTGEKVFLECVQDMDHENMFWYRQDPGLGLRLIYFSYDVKMKEKGDIPEGYSVSREKKERFSLILESASTNQTSMYLCASRSGGPFGDEQFFGPGTRLTVL.

The sample holds a few counts of this clonotype. The rearrangement joins TRBV4-1 to TRBJ2-7, with TRBD2 matching over 8 bases. V lost 0 bases and J lost 5; bases outside the gene matches: 3. Germline V gene sequence: CDR1 MGHRA, CDR2 YSYEKL. This CDR3 spans 14 amino acids. The CDR3 loop is CASSQELAGNEQYF. The DNA of the CDR3 is TGCGCCAGCAGCCAAGAGTTAGCGGGGAACGAGCAGTACTTC.